The 10 T cell receptor beta chains in this list originate from one sample, sequenced in a study of T cells in Graves' hyperthyroidism and ophthalmopathy. Researchers amplified the TCR beta CDR3 regions from RNA transcripts. TCR CDR3 underwent first-round RT-PCR with the HTBI primer set. TCRdb reprocessed the multiplex PCR reads with MiXCR, giving one entry per CDR3 protein. The sample comprises 450,000 to 650,000 distinct CDR3 sequences, roughly 17% of which are singletons, and 17% rests with the top ten. The sequencing input was blood. The receptors stem from a woman aged 18-35 years with Graves' ophthalmopathy.

The V and J genes are TRBV20-1 and TRBJ1-4; no reliable D call. Germline lookup yields CDR1 DFQATT and CDR2 SNEGSKA (reference sequence). V was clipped by 4 bases and J by 5 bases, with 8 bases between them. This CDR3 is 12 amino acids long. This CDR3 reads CSATDRNEKLFF. The CDR3, as DNA: TGCAGTGCTACCGACCGAAATGAAAAACTGTTTTTT.

The gene calls are TRBV2 and TRBJ1-5; D is ambiguous. The CDR3 extends over 15 amino acids. V lost 6 bases and J lost 1, with 13 bases in between. The germline CDR1 and CDR2 sequences are SNHLY and FYNNEI. For the CDR3, the DNA is TGTGCCAGCAGCCCCGACCTTGGGAGCAATCAGCCCCAGCATTTT. It encodes CASSPDLGSNQPQHF. The variable domain in full, completed from reference TRBV2 and TRBJ1-5, reads EPEVTQTPSHQVTQMGQEVILRCVPISNHLYFYWYRQILGQKVEFLVSFYNNEISEKSEIFDDQFSVERPDGSNFTLKIRSTKLEDSAMYFCASSPDLGSNQPQHFGDGTRLSIL.

Ten or more counts support this clonotype. The chain recombines TRBV20-1 with TRBJ1-3; D is undetermined. CDR3 size: 13 residues. CDR1 and CDR2 from the germline V gene are DFQATT and SNEGSKA (reference sequence). Trimming pared 0 bases from V and 4 bases from J, leaving 7 bases between. The DNA of the CDR3 is TGCAGTGCTAGAGATCCGGGGGGAAACACCATATATTTT. Residues: CSARDPGGNTIYF.

The rearrangement uses TRBV20-1 and TRBJ1-3; 7 bases are shared with TRBD1. This CDR3 spans 13 amino acids. The ends lost 5 bases at V and 5 bases at J; junction bases unmatched: 6. CDR1 DFQATT and CDR2 SNEGSKA come from the germline V gene (reference sequence). CDR3 in DNA: TGCAGTGCTTACCGGGACAGTAGAAACACCATATATTTT. Translating it yields CSAYRDSRNTIYF.

There are many counts of this clonotype. The rearrangement joins TRBV29-1 to TRBJ1-1; D not resolved. The CDR3 consists of 14 residues. V lost 7 bases to trimming and J lost 3 bases, with 18 bases between them. CDR1 and CDR2 (germline): SQVTM, ANQGSEA. The CDR3 sequence: CSAFGSAGDTEAFF. CDR3 bases: TGCAGCGCCTTTGGTTCCGCCGGGGACACTGAAGCTTTCTTT.

This chain joins TRBV7-3 and TRBJ2-5, with 12 bases fitting TRBD1. There are 13 residues in the CDR3. The germline gives CDR1 SGHTA, CDR2 FQGTGA. Trimming removed 5 bases from V and 11 bases from J; junction bases left unmatched: 6. The CDR3 spells CASSPGQGAQQYF. CDR3 nucleotide sequence: TGTGCCAGCAGCCCGGGACAGGGGGCTCAACAGTACTTC.

This clonotype was observed a handful of times. The chain recombines TRBV20-1 with TRBJ2-5, with 8 bases lining up with TRBD2. CDR1 DFQATT and CDR2 SNEGSKA come from the germline V gene (reference sequence). Unmatched junction bases numbered 5, after V lost 1 base and J lost 4 bases. This CDR3 has 14 residues. CDR3 nucleotide sequence: TGCAGTGCTAGAGTGCGGCGGGAGGTAGAGACCCAGTACTTC. Protein product: CSARVRREVETQYF.

This clonotype appeared many times. The genes are TRBV12-3 or TRBV12-4 and TRBJ2-7; possibly TRBD1 or TRBD2 for D (5 bases each). There are 15 residues in the CDR3. Trimming pared 6 bases from V and 3 bases from J, leaving 18 bases between. CDR3 in DNA: TGTGCCAGCAGAGAAGATCCGGGACCGGACTACGAGCAGTACTTC. This translates into CASREDPGPDYEQYF.

This clonotype was picked up many times. The chain is built from TRBV2 and TRBJ1-5; 7 nucleotides agree with TRBD1. The germline gives CDR1 SNHLY, CDR2 FYNNEI. CDR3 size: 15 residues. After removal of 4 bases from V and 1 base from J, the junction contained 4 bases not matched to a gene. In DNA, the CDR3 is TGTGCCAGCAGTGGTGGGACAGAAAGCAATCAGCCCCAGCATTTT. As protein: CASSGGTESNQPQHF.

This clonotype has just a few counts. The chain joins TRBV25-1 to TRBJ2-6; D remains ambiguous. Per germline, CDR1 MGHDK and CDR2 SYGVNS. The CDR3 is made up of 18 amino acids. Trimming shortened V by 5 bases and J by 0 bases, and 17 bases separated the two germline ends. The CDR3 region has the DNA TGTGCCAGCAGTTCACCCGGGCCCCGACCCTCTGGGGCCAACGTCCTGACTTTC. Translated: CASSSPGPRPSGANVLTF.